Listed below are T cell receptor beta chains from one sample, sequenced in a study of blood T cell repertoires in COVID-19. Sequencing was performed with immunoSEQ multiplex PCR; in TCRdb, only in-frame clones are kept and a portion is missing. The table lists 87,000 or so clones, about 85% of them singletons, with approximately 3% in the top ten. Source material: peripheral blood. The receptors stem from a woman of 80 years or more with COVID-19, enrolled during active disease. The CDR3 runs from the conserved cysteine through the conserved F or W. A D gene is named only where the DNA matches it firmly. The size entry is marked missing in some rows and otherwise reads once, few, many or a size class.

NA | TRBJ2-5 | NA | TRBV14 | TGTGCCAGCAGCCAAGATCTCAGGGGCCCGGAGACCCAGTACTTC | CASSQDLRGPETQYF
NA | TRBJ2-4 | NA | TRBV7-2 | TGTGCCAGCAGCCTCGGACGAGGACTAGCCAAAAACATTCAGTACTTC | CASSLGRGLAKNIQYF
NA | TRBJ2-5 | NA | TRBV10-3 | TGTGCCATCAGTGGAGGGACACCGCAAGAGACCCAGTACTTC | CAISGGTPQETQYF
NA | TRBJ1-1 | NA | TRBV27 | TGTGCCAGCAGTCATACCCTCAGTAATGAAGCTTTCTTT | CASSHTLSNEAFF
NA | TRBJ2-7 | NA | TRBV18 | TGTGCCAGCTCACCGCCATCCGGCTCCTACGAGCAGTACTTC | CASSPPSGSYEQYF
NA | TRBJ2-1 | TRBD1 | TRBV9 | TGTGCCAGCAGCGTAGACCCCGGGACAGGCCCGGTGGGTGAGCAGTTCTTC | CASSVDPGTGPVGEQFF
NA | TRBJ2-3 | TRBD2 | TRBV28 | TGTGCCAGCAGCCGAACACTAGCGGGGGGGCTCACAGATACGCAGTATTTT | CASSRTLAGGLTDTQYF
NA | TRBJ2-1 | NA | TRBV18 | TGTGCCAGCTCACCGACGACTGGCTCCTACAATGAGCAGTTCTTC | CASSPTTGSYNEQFF
NA | TRBJ2-7 | TRBD2 | TRBV3-1/TRBV3-2 | TGTGCCAGCAGCCCCCCGGGACTAGCGGGCTACGAGCAGTACTTC | CASSPPGLAGYEQYF
NA | TRBJ2-2 | TRBD1 | TRBV5-1 | TGCGCCAGCAGCTTGACCGGACAGGGGAACACCGGGGAGCTGTTTTTT | CASSLTGQGNTGELFF
NA | TRBJ1-1 | NA | TRBV7-9 | TGTGCCAGCAGCGGCGGGACGGTCTTGATGAACACTGAAGCTTTCTTT | CASSGGTVLMNTEAFF
NA | TRBJ2-7 | NA | TRBV6-6 | TGTGCCAGCAGCCTAAGGAGGGCGGGAAAGACCTACGAGCAGTACTTC | CASSLRRAGKTYEQYF
NA | TRBJ2-2 | NA | TRBV5-1 | TGCGCCAGTCGACACCCCCAGTCGCGGGGAATAGCCGGGGAGCTGTTTTTT | CASRHPQSRGIAGELFF
NA | TRBJ2-7 | TRBD1 | TRBV19 | TGTGCCAGTAGTGGGACAGGGGGCTACGAGCAGTACTTC | CASSGTGGYEQYF
NA | TRBJ2-1 | TRBD2 | TRBV7-3 | TGTGCCAGCAGCCCCCCGGCGGGAGGCCCCGATGAGCAGTTCTTC | CASSPPAGGPDEQFF
once | TRBJ1-2 | NA | TRBV27 | TGTGCCAGCAGCTATCGCGGTTTGCCCCCTAACTATGGCTACACCTTC | CASSYRGLPPNYGYTF
NA | TRBJ1-1 | TRBD1 | TRBV7-9 | TGTGCCAGCGGGGATCCGGGACAGAAGAACACTGAAGCTTTCTTT | CASGDPGQKNTEAFF
few | TRBJ2-7 | TRBD2 | TRBV19 | TGTGCCAGACAGGGACTAGCGGCTCCATACGAGCAGTACTTC | CARQGLAAPYEQYF
NA | TRBJ2-7 | NA | TRBV5-1 | TGCGCCAGCAGCTTGCAGGTTAGCTCCTACGAGCAGTACTTC | CASSLQVSSYEQYF
NA | TRBJ1-2 | TRBD1 | TRBV3-1/TRBV3-2 | TGTGCCAGCAGCCAAGTACAGGGGGCAGGATATGGCTACACCTTC | CASSQVQGAGYGYTF
NA | TRBJ2-7 | TRBD1 | TRBV18 | TGTGCCAGCTCACCCGGGACAGGGGGCTACGAGCAGTACTTC | CASSPGTGGYEQYF
NA | TRBJ2-1 | TRBD2 | TRBV6-6 | TGTGCCAGCAGTTGGGGACTAGACAATGAGCAGTTCTTC | CASSWGLDNEQFF
NA | TRBJ2-5 | NA | TRBV10-3 | TGTGCCATCAGTGAGCGGGGGGAGACCCAGTACTTC | CAISERGETQYF
NA | TRBJ1-4 | NA | TRBV7-5 | TGTGTCAGAAGCTCAGGGCGGGGGGCAGGTAACGAAAAACTGTTTTTT | CVRSSGRGAGNEKLFF
NA | TRBJ2-5 | TRBD2 | TRBV12-3/TRBV12-4 | TGTGCCAGCAGTCAGCGGGAGCGAGAGACCCAGTACTTC | CASSQRERETQYF
NA | TRBJ1-2 | TRBD1 | TRBV5-1 | TGCGCCAGCAGCTGGGGACAGCGTGGAACCGGGGGCTACACCTTC | CASSWGQRGTGGYTF
NA | TRBJ2-7 | TRBD2 | TRBV28 | TGTGCCAGCAACCCCGCGGGACTAGCGGGAAACTACGAGCAGTACTTC | CASNPAGLAGNYEQYF
NA | TRBJ2-7 | NA | TRBV5-1 | TGCGCCAGCAGCTTGCCCAACACCTACGAGCAGTACTTC | CASSLPNTYEQYF
few | TRBJ2-7 | TRBD1 | TRBV28 | TGTGCCAGCAGTTTATTGCGACAGGGATCCGAGCAGTACTTC | CASSLLRQGSEQYF
NA | TRBJ1-1 | NA | TRBV2 | TGTGCCAGCAGTGATGGGGGGGCCGACACTGAAGCTTTCTTT | CASSDGGADTEAFF
NA | TRBJ2-1 | TRBD2 | TRBV7-3 | TGTGCCAGCAGTCAAAGCGGGGGAGGTTCCGTTGAGCAGTTCTTC | CASSQSGGGSVEQFF
once | TRBJ2-1 | NA | TRBV18 | TGTGCCAGCTCACCGGCCCGGGGGTCGGGTGAGCAGTTCTTC | CASSPARGSGEQFF
NA | TRBJ1-4 | NA | TRBV3-1/TRBV3-2 | TGTGCCAGCACCACAGGGAGCCGGGCTAATGAAAAACTGTTTTTT | CASTTGSRANEKLFF
NA | TRBJ2-1 | NA | TRBV9 | TGTGCCAGCAGCGTAGTGGCGGACTCCTACAATGAGCAGTTCTTC | CASSVVADSYNEQFF
once | TRBJ1-2 | TRBD1 | TRBV24-1 | TGTGCCACCAGGGGGACAGGGGACTATGGCTACACCTTC | CATRGTGDYGYTF
NA | TRBJ1-3 | NA | TRBV24-1 | TGTGCCACCAGTGATAGTGGTAGTAGCTCTGGAAACACCATATATTTT | CATSDSGSSSGNTIYF